Shown below are 16 T cell receptor beta chains from a single sample sequenced in a study of identical twins. Via MiXCR, TCRdb re-called the 5' RACE reads, giving one row per CDR3 protein. Of approximately 700,000 distinct CDR3 sequences detected, about 18% appear once; the ten largest clones hold around 12%. The sample also formed part of further work on T cells expressing NK-cell markers.

The sequencing sample was made of PBMCs. The receptors were gathered from a woman aged 18 to 35 in good health.

The chain links TRBV5-1 to TRBJ1-6; no definite D call. The CDR3 totals 17 residues. Per the germline V gene, CDR1 is SGHRS and CDR2 is YFSETQ. V was shortened by 0 bases and J by 10 bases, with 20 bases between the two germline ends. CDR3 sequence (DNA): TGCGCCAGCAGCTTGGTGCGGGTTGAGGGCCGTGGCTCACCCCTCCACTTT. The encoded protein is CASSLVRVEGRGSPLHF. The complete variable domain, with remaining parts taken from reference TRBV5-1 and TRBJ1-6, reads KAGVTQTPRYLIKTRGQQVTLSCSPISGHRSVSWYQQTPGQGLQFLFEYFSETQRNKGNFPGRFSGRQFSNSRSEMNVSTLELGDSALYLCASSLVRVEGRGSPLHFGNGTRLTVT.

About this clonotype itself: The junction departs from germline at one end; a sequencing error may be responsible. The chain has TRBV12-3 or TRBV12-4 and TRBJ1-4; TRBD1 aligns across 7 bases. This CDR3 spans 15 amino acids. CDR3 residues: CTSSPRIQGIEKLFF. DNA of the CDR3: TGTACCAGCAGTCCAAGGATACAGGGGATCGAAAAACTGTTTTTT.

This chain connects TRBV7-9 to TRBJ1-1; tentative D call: TRBD1 (6 bases). From germline, CDR1 is SEHNR and CDR2 FQNEAQ (reference sequence). This CDR3 has 13 residues. V lost 5 bases to trimming and J lost 7 bases, with 14 bases between them. The CDR3 nucleotides read TGTGCCAGCAGCACATACGGGGGGCTTGAAGCTTTCTTT. It encodes CASSTYGGLEAFF.

This clonotype was picked up a small number of times. The chain recombines TRBV21-1 with TRBJ2-7; the D call of TRBD1 is as the table states it, not checked on the DNA. TRBV21-1 is flagged as a pseudogene. The CDR3 runs 15 residues. CDR3 amino acids: CASKWGTLFFREQYF. The CDR3 DNA follows: TGTGCCAGCAAATGGGGGACGCTTTTTTTTCGCGAGCAGTACTTC.

This clonotype was seen a few times. This sequence joins TRBV20-1 and TRBJ1-6; no clear D gene. V dropped 0 bases and J dropped 7 bases, with 10 bases sitting between them. The CDR3 runs 14 residues. The V gene's germline CDR1 is DFQATT and CDR2 SNEGSKA (reference sequence). Here the CDR3 reads CSARDLVGNSPLHF. The CDR3 DNA sequence: TGCAGTGCTAGAGATTTGGTGGGAAATTCACCCCTCCACTTT.

This sequence joins TRBV20-1 and TRBJ2-7, with 7 bases identical to TRBD1. Germline V CDR1 and CDR2: DFQATT, SNEGSKA (reference sequence). This CDR3 is 12 amino acids long. Unmatched junction bases numbered 6, after V lost 1 base and J lost 9 bases. For the CDR3, the DNA is TGCAGTGCTAGAGCTGACAGGGTCAGGCAGTACTTC. This sequence encodes CSARADRVRQYF.

This clonotype turned up a few times. A junction end diverges from the germline sequence, so it may reflect a read error. The chain has TRBV27 and TRBJ2-1; D perhaps matches TRBD2 (5 bases). CDR3 length equals 16 residues. The germline CDR1 and CDR2 sequences are MNHEY and SMNVEV (reference sequence). In DNA, the CDR3 is TGTGCTAGCAGTTATGGCACTGCTGGCGGGTTAGGGGAGCAGTTCTTC. Its translation is CASSYGTAGGLGEQFF.

This chain joins TRBV9 and TRBJ2-7; D assignment may be TRBD1 or TRBD2 (5 bases each). The V end was cut by 3 bases, the J end by 6 bases, with 19 bases between. This CDR3 is built from 15 residues. Germline assignment: CDR1 SGDLS and CDR2 YYNGEE. The CDR3 spells CASSALTGDAPEQYF. CDR3 in DNA: TGTGCCAGCAGCGCCCTGACCGGGGACGCGCCCGAGCAGTACTTC.

The J gene is TRBJ2-5, the V gene TRBV30, with D hard to call. Between the trimmed V and J ends, which lost 6 bases and 5 bases, there was a span of 10 bases. Germline CDR1 GTSNPN, CDR2 SVGIG (reference sequence). This CDR3 is built from 11 residues. As DNA, the CDR3 is TGTGCCTGTAACGATAGGGAGACCCAGTACTTC. It is translated as CACNDRETQYF. Full variable domain (rest looked up from reference TRBV30 and TRBJ2-5): SQTIHQWPATLVQPVGSPLSLECTVEGTSNPNLYWYRQAAGRGLQLLFYSVGIGQISSEVPQNLSASRPQDRQFILSSKKLLLSDSGFYLCACNDRETQYFGPGTRLLVL.

This clonotype was detected only once. The genes are TRBV7-9 and TRBJ2-7; D is unclear. The length of the CDR3 is 12 residues. V lost 4 bases, J lost 5 bases, and 9 bases lay in between. Germline lookup yields CDR1 SEHNR and CDR2 FQNEAQ (reference sequence). CDR3 sequence: CASSSLLDEQYF. The CDR3 region has the DNA TGTGCCAGCAGCTCCCTATTGGACGAGCAGTACTTC.

This chain connects TRBV7-9 to TRBJ2-7, with 10 bases fitting TRBD2. The CDR3 is made up of 15 amino acids. The trim removed 5 bases at V and 5 bases at J, leaving 9 bases unmatched. The germline gives CDR1 SEHNR, CDR2 FQNEAQ (reference sequence). This chain's CDR3 is CASSIRLAGIHEQYF. The DNA for the CDR3 is TGTGCCAGCAGCATTCGACTAGCGGGTATTCACGAGCAGTACTTC.

This clonotype came up a few times. The rearrangement uses TRBV6-1 and TRBJ2-3; D call uncertain. V was cut by 7 bases and J by 0 bases, with 11 bases left in between. Germline V gives CDR1 MNHNS, CDR2 SASEGT. This CDR3 spans 14 amino acids. CDR3 protein: CASTPPISTDTQYF. The CDR3 coding sequence is TGTGCCAGCACCCCCCCGATTAGCACAGATACGCAGTATTTT.

This clonotype was counted between two and nine times. This chain links TRBV6-1 with TRBJ1-1; the D is unclear. CDR3 size: 16 residues. Trimming removed 7 bases from V and 1 base from J, with 19 bases in between. CDR1 and CDR2 (germline): MNHNS, SASEGT. Written as DNA, the CDR3 is TGTGCCAGCATCCCCTGGGAAGAAGGAGAGAACACTGAAGCTTTCTTT. The encoded protein is CASIPWEEGENTEAFF.

The sample holds many counts of this clonotype. The V gene is TRBV10-3, the J gene TRBJ1-2; 7 bases line up with TRBD1. This CDR3 has 13 amino acids. V lost 2 bases to trimming and J lost 3 bases; unmatched junction nucleotides: 0. The V gene's germline CDR1 is ENHRY and CDR2 SYGVKD. In nucleotides, the CDR3 is TGTGCCATCAGTGAGACAGGGGACTATGGCTACACCTTC. Protein: CAISETGDYGYTF.

This clonotype has a single count. The chain joins TRBV20-1 to TRBJ2-3; D is possibly TRBD1 or TRBD2 (6 bases each). Germline V lookup: CDR1 DFQATT, CDR2 SNEGSKA (reference sequence). Trimming took off 3 bases at V and 6 bases at J, with 16 bases between the two ends. The CDR3 runs 14 residues. DNA of the CDR3: TGCAGTGCTAGGGACCCCAACGGGGGCGATACGCAGTATTTT. This translates into CSARDPNGGDTQYF.

This clonotype was recorded a few times. The genes are TRBV12-3 or TRBV12-4 and TRBJ2-1, with a weak D call TRBD2 (7 bases). The germline V and J ends were trimmed by 8 bases and 5 bases, with 19 bases remaining between them. The CDR3 covers 15 residues. The CDR3 DNA is TGTGCCAGCTCCTTAGGGGGGGCGGAAGACAATGAGCAGTTCTTC. Translation gives CASSLGGAEDNEQFF.